This is a list of T cell receptor beta chains from one sample in a study of T cell repertoires in cytomegalovirus infection. TCRdb redid the calling of the reads with MiXCR, one entry per CDR3 protein. The sample holds around 240,000 distinct CDR3 sequences, approximately 22% seen once. The sample comprised CD8+ T cells from PBMCs. These receptors originate from a human donor in good health (CMV status not recorded). Some clones in this sample may be carry-over from other donors' samples. Both conserved end residues are part of each CDR3. Fields, in order: V gene, D gene, clone size, J gene, CDR3 protein, CDR3 DNA. A D gene is named only where the DNA matches it firmly. Clone size is stated in some rows and not others, as once, few, many or a class when expanded.

TRBV5-4	TRBD1	few	TRBJ2-5	CASSFPGTAQETQYF	TGTGCCAGCAGCTTCCCCGGGACAGCCCAAGAGACCCAGTACTTC
TRBV13	TRBD2	many	TRBJ2-7	CASSARGGTFYEQYF	TGTGCCAGCAGCGCTCGGGGGGGAACCTTTTACGAGCAGTACTTC
TRBV11-3	TRBD2	NA	TRBJ2-1	CASSNGTSLEHFF	TGTGCCAGCAGTAATGGGACTAGCCTTGAGCATTTCTTC
TRBV7-9	NA	NA	TRBJ1-1	CASSLAPFGNTEAFF	TGTGCCAGCAGCTTAGCGCCCTTCGGGAACACTGAAGCTTTCTTT
TRBV28	NA	NA	TRBJ2-5	CARPPTRGEETQYF	TGTGCCAGACCCCCGACTAGGGGGGAAGAGACCCAGTACTTC
TRBV12-3/TRBV12-4	NA	NA	TRBJ2-1	CASTWGGAWYNEQFF	TGTGCCAGCACCTGGGGGGGGGCCTGGTACAATGAGCAGTTCTTC
TRBV7-6	NA	few	TRBJ1-2	CASSPTLGDPNGYTF	TGTGCCAGCAGCCCCACGCTGGGGGACCCCAATGGCTACACCTTC
TRBV7-2	NA	NA	TRBJ2-5	CASSSPGRNQETQYF	TGTGCCAGCAGCTCTCCGGGACGGAACCAAGAGACCCAGTACTTC
TRBV6-5	NA	few	TRBJ2-7	CASSYGRDGPSYEQYF	TGTGCCAGCAGTTACGGAAGAGACGGGCCGTCCTACGAGCAGTACTTC
TRBV6-5	TRBD1	NA	TRBJ1-3	CASSYSTAQGAPGNTIYF	TGTGCCAGCAGTTACTCGACAGCTCAGGGGGCACCTGGAAACACCATATATTTT
TRBV7-9	NA	NA	TRBJ1-1	CAISFSRQDEAFF	TGTGCCATCAGCTTCTCCCGACAGGATGAAGCTTTCTTT
TRBV7-9	NA	NA	TRBJ2-2	CASSSKGRGKTTGELFF	TGTGCCAGCAGCTCCAAAGGGCGGGGAAAGACTACCGGGGAGCTGTTTTTT
TRBV7-8	TRBD2	many	TRBJ2-3	CASSPRLAGFDTQYF	TGTGCCAGCAGCCCCCGACTAGCGGGGTTTGATACGCAGTATTTT
TRBV6-1	NA	many	TRBJ2-2	CASSTSSGELFF	TGTGCCAGCAGTACATCCTCCGGGGAGCTGTTTTTT
TRBV5-5	NA	NA	TRBJ1-2	CASSSGQGDYGYTF	TGTGCCAGCAGCTCGGGCCAAGGGGACTATGGCTACACCTTC
TRBV20-1	NA	few	TRBJ2-7	CSARVRAGATYEQYF	TGCAGTGCTAGAGTCCGGGCGGGGGCCACCTACGAGCAGTACTTC
TRBV19	NA	once	TRBJ1-1	CASSMGGNTEAFF	TGTGCCAGTAGTATGGGAGGGAACACTGAAGCTTTCTTT
TRBV3-1	NA	NA	TRBJ1-2	CASSQDMADYGYTF	TGTGCCAGCAGCCAAGATATGGCCGACTATGGCTACACCTTC
TRBV20-1	TRBD2	NA	TRBJ2-1	CSAEGTSSTYNEQFF	TGCAGTGCGGAAGGGACTAGCAGTACCTACAATGAGCAGTTCTTC
TRBV7-8	NA	many	TRBJ2-1	CASSLEDYNEQFF	TGTGCCAGCAGCTTAGAAGATTACAATGAGCAGTTCTTC
TRBV7-7	NA	few	TRBJ2-5	CASSLAGGQPQETQYF	TGTGCCAGCAGCTTAGCCGGGGGACAGCCTCAAGAGACCCAGTACTTC
TRBV7-9	TRBD1	few	TRBJ2-7	CASSSRTGGSSYEQYF	TGTGCCAGCAGCTCCCGGACAGGGGGAAGCTCCTACGAGCAGTACTTC
TRBV15	TRBD2	few	TRBJ2-3	CATSGGLAGGSGDTQYF	TGTGCCACCAGCGGCGGGCTAGCGGGGGGGTCAGGAGATACGCAGTATTTT
TRBV28	TRBD1	many	TRBJ1-5	CASSRDRGGQPQHF	TGTGCCAGCAGTAGGGACAGGGGCGGTCAGCCCCAGCATTTT
TRBV19	NA	few	TRBJ1-1	CASTVGTPSNTEAFF	TGTGCCAGTACCGTGGGGACTCCTTCGAACACTGAAGCTTTCTTT
TRBV7-9	TRBD1	many	TRBJ1-4	CASSLEWDRDEKLFF	TGTGCCAGCAGCTTAGAATGGGACAGGGACGAAAAACTGTTTTTT
TRBV3-1	NA	few	TRBJ2-5	CASSQDLETQYF	TGTGCCAGCAGCCAAGATCTGGAGACCCAGTACTTC
TRBV7-9	NA	many	TRBJ2-7	CASSPTGLSPYEQYF	TGTGCCAGCAGCCCCACAGGGCTCTCGCCCTACGAGCAGTACTTC
TRBV5-1	NA	NA	TRBJ2-7	CASSFPDSYEQYF	TGCGCCAGCAGCTTCCCCGACTCCTACGAGCAGTACTTC
TRBV29-1	NA	NA	TRBJ2-2	CSGLRVNTGELFF	TGCAGCGGCCTCAGGGTAAACACCGGGGAGCTGTTTTTT
TRBV2	NA	NA	TRBJ2-5	CASSERLFQETQYF	TGTGCCAGCAGTGAACGTCTTTTCCAAGAGACCCAGTACTTC
TRBV19	NA	once	TRBJ1-1	CASSIIPGSPTEAFF	TGTGCCAGTAGTATCATCCCAGGGAGTCCCACTGAAGCTTTCTTT
TRBV12-3/TRBV12-4	TRBD1	NA	TRBJ2-5	CASTKGDRWYQETQYF	TGTGCCAGCACGAAGGGGGACAGATGGTATCAAGAGACCCAGTACTTC
TRBV7-8	NA	few	TRBJ1-2	CASSLDPDANYGYTF	TGTGCCAGCAGCTTAGACCCGGACGCTAACTATGGCTACACCTTC
TRBV6-6	TRBD1	many	TRBJ2-3	CASSSLGTGGGDTQYF	TGTGCCAGCAGTAGCCTAGGGACAGGGGGAGGGGATACGCAGTATTTT
TRBV7-3	NA	few	TRBJ2-1	CASSATSGPGYGGSYNEQFF	TGTGCCAGCAGCGCCACTTCGGGGCCAGGGTACGGGGGATCCTACAATGAGCAGTTCTTC
TRBV12-3/TRBV12-4	NA	few	TRBJ2-3	CASSTGQYTDTQYF	TGTGCCAGCAGCACTGGACAGTACACAGATACGCAGTATTTT
TRBV20-1	NA	few	TRBJ2-7	CSASKSWGGYYYEQYF	TGCAGTGCTAGCAAATCTTGGGGGGGCTACTACTACGAGCAGTACTTC
TRBV28	NA	many	TRBJ2-5	CAGSPTMGVIQETQYF	TGTGCCGGATCTCCTACGATGGGGGTAATTCAAGAGACCCAGTACTTC
TRBV28	NA	NA	TRBJ1-5	CASSFWQGNQPQHF	TGTGCCAGCAGTTTCTGGCAGGGGAACCAGCCCCAGCATTTT
TRBV20-1	NA	many	TRBJ2-7	CSANREAEQYF	TGCAGTGCTAACCGAGAGGCCGAGCAGTACTTC
TRBV2	NA	few	TRBJ2-7	CASSDRVLHEQYF	TGTGCCAGCAGTGATAGGGTACTCCACGAGCAGTACTTC
TRBV9	NA	NA	TRBJ2-1	CASSVAGRANEQFF	TGTGCCAGCAGCGTAGCCGGAAGGGCCAATGAGCAGTTCTTC
TRBV19	NA	NA	TRBJ1-2	CASTSRLDDYGYTF	TGTGCCAGTACGTCAAGGTTGGATGACTATGGCTACACCTTC
TRBV7-3	NA	few	TRBJ2-1	CASSWGSGTFNEQFF	TGTGCCAGCAGCTGGGGATCCGGGACCTTTAATGAGCAGTTCTTC
TRBV28	NA	NA	TRBJ1-5	CASSRVIRPQHF	TGTGCCAGCAGCCGAGTTATCAGGCCCCAGCATTTT
TRBV7-3	NA	few	TRBJ1-1	CASSLTPTAMNTEAFF	TGTGCCAGCAGCTTAACCCCGACGGCTATGAACACTGAAGCTTTCTTT
TRBV12-3/TRBV12-4	TRBD2	NA	TRBJ2-7	CASSRAPREGYEQYF	TGTGCCAGCAGTCGAGCCCCCCGGGAGGGCTACGAGCAGTACTTC
TRBV28	TRBD1	few	TRBJ2-1	CASRKTGDHYNEQFF	TGTGCCAGCAGAAAGACAGGGGACCACTACAATGAGCAGTTCTTC
TRBV28	NA	few	TRBJ1-5	CASSFPTLTDTVDNQPQHF	TGTGCCAGCAGTTTCCCGACGCTCACCGACACAGTGGACAATCAGCCCCAGCATTTT
TRBV12-5	NA	NA	TRBJ2-7	CASDTTRLAIGEQYF	TGTGCTAGTGATACAACCCGGCTAGCGATAGGAGAGCAGTACTTC
TRBV5-6	NA	many	TRBJ1-1	CASSVPGTAVRAFF	TGTGCCAGCAGCGTCCCAGGGACCGCGGTCCGGGCTTTCTTT
TRBV7-2	NA	few	TRBJ2-2	CASSLAGGGTGELFF	TGTGCCAGCAGCTTAGCGGGGGGAGGTACCGGGGAGCTGTTTTTT
TRBV7-8	TRBD2	many	TRBJ2-1	CASSSVAGGPYNEQFF	TGTGCCAGCAGCTCGGTAGCGGGGGGGCCGTACAATGAGCAGTTCTTC
TRBV10-3	NA	once	TRBJ1-2	CAISDVPSEVGGSNYGYTF	TGTGCCATCAGTGACGTTCCTTCAGAAGTCGGGGGATCTAACTATGGCTACACCTTC
TRBV19	NA	NA	TRBJ2-7	CASGDAGDYEQYF	TGTGCCAGTGGGGACGCAGGCGACTACGAGCAGTACTTC
TRBV3-1	NA	NA	TRBJ2-3	CASSHVPTTDTQYF	TGTGCCAGCAGCCACGTCCCCACCACAGATACGCAGTATTTT